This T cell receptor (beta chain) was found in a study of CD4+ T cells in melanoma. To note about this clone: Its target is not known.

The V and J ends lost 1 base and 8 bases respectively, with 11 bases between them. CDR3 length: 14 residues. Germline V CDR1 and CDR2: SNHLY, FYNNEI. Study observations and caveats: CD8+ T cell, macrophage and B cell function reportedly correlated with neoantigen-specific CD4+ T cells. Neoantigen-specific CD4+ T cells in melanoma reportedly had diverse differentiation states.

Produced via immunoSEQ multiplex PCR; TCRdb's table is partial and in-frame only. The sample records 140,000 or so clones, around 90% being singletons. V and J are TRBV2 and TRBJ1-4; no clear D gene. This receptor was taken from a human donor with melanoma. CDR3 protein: CASSEEAFGEKLFF. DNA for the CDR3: TGTGCCAGCAGTGAAGAGGCGTTCGGGGAAAAACTGTTTTTT. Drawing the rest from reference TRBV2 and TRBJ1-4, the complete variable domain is EPEVTQTPSHQVTQMGQEVILRCVPISNHLYFYWYRQILGQKVEFLVSFYNNEISEKSEIFDDQFSVERPDGSNFTLKIRSTKLEDSAMYFCASSEEAFGEKLFFGSGTQLSVL.